This T cell receptor beta chain emerged from a study of blood T cell repertoires in COVID-19. About the research overall: There were acute and convalescent COVID-19 samples, and they came from the United States, Italy and Spain. PBMCs, B-cell-depleted T cells, or T cells provided the cDNA or gDNA that made up the material.

Per the original data handling: Estimation of nucleated cell counts was performed using reference gene primer amplification. Produced via immunoSEQ multiplex PCR; TCRdb's table is partial and in-frame only. V and J calls and clone size are as listed in that table; D and trimming were resolved from the DNA. Here the sample spans 200,000 to 250,000 clones, around 84% being singletons. Sequenced: peripheral blood. The TCR comes from a man in his forties with acute or convalescent COVID-19.

The CDR3 here is CASSPGLETGELFF. CDR3 coding DNA: TGCGCCAGCAGCCCAGGACTAGAAACCGGGGAGCTGTTTTTT. V gene TRBV5-1 combines with J gene TRBJ2-2; 7 positions agree with TRBD2. There are 14 residues in the CDR3. Trimming took 4 bases from V and 5 from J; bases not matched to a gene: 5. Germline values: CDR1 SGHRS, CDR2 YFSETQ.